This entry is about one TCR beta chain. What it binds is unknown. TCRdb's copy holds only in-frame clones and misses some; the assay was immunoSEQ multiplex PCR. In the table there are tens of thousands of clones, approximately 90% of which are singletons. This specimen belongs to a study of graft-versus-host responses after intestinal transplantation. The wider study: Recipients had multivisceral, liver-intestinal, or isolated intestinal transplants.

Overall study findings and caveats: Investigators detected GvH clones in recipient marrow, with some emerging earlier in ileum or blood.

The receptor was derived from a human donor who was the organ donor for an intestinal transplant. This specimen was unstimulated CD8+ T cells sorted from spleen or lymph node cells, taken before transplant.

CDR3 residues: CASSPVFLEGYNEQFF. In DNA form, the CDR3 reads TGTGCCAGCAGCCCTGTTTTTTTGGAGGGATACAATGAGCAGTTCTTC. The chain recombines TRBV7-2 with TRBJ2-1, with D possibly being TRBD2 (6 bases). This CDR3 contains 16 residues. CDR1 and CDR2 (germline): SGHTA, FQGNSA. V lost 5 bases to trimming and J lost 4 bases, with 18 bases between them.